Listed below are T cell receptor beta chains from one sample, sequenced in a study of cytomegalovirus exposure and HLA in healthy donors. Only in-frame clones appear in the TCRdb table, and some are missing; sequencing was by immunoSEQ multiplex PCR. The sample has under 60,000 clones. What was sequenced was PBMCs. The receptor source for this set is a woman in her twenties or thirties in good health and CMV-seropositive. CDR3s include the opening cysteine and the closing phenylalanine or tryptophan. D genes are given only for firm matches. Where a row states a size, it is once, few, many or the class of an expanded clone; other rows omit it.

D gene	clone size	V gene	J gene	CDR3 protein	CDR3 DNA
.	.	TRBV5-6	TRBJ2-4	CASSTARAKNIQYF	TGTGCCAGCAGCACAGCAAGAGCCAAAAACATTCAGTACTTC
.	.	TRBV4-1	TRBJ2-2	CASSQDAGYRAGELFF	TGCGCCAGCAGCCAAGATGCGGGTTATAGGGCCGGGGAGCTGTTTTTT
.	.	TRBV29-1	TRBJ1-4	CSVEDSFNEKLFF	TGCAGCGTTGAGGACAGCTTTAATGAAAAACTGTTTTTT
.	.	TRBV25-1	TRBJ2-3	CASGLTDTQYF	TGTGCCAGCGGACTCACAGATACGCAGTATTTT
.	.	TRBV9	TRBJ2-2	CASSAQGSTGELFF	TGTGCCAGCAGCGCGCAGGGGTCGACCGGGGAGCTGTTTTTT
.	.	TRBV6-1	TRBJ2-1	CASSVLTGSYNEQFF	TGTGCCAGCAGTGTTCTGACAGGATCCTACAATGAGCAGTTCTTC
TRBD1	.	TRBV6-1	TRBJ1-5	CASSEGTGASNQPQHF	TGTGCCAGCAGTGAAGGCACAGGGGCAAGCAATCAGCCCCAGCATTTT
.	.	TRBV6-5	TRBJ2-3	CASSRGQSTDTQYF	TGTGCCAGCAGCCGCGGACAGTCCACAGATACGCAGTATTTT
TRBD2	.	TRBV19	TRBJ2-5	CASMRGLAGDETQYF	TGTGCCAGTATGAGGGGGCTAGCGGGAGATGAGACCCAGTACTTC
TRBD1	.	TRBV30	TRBJ2-7	CAWGQAYEQYF	TGTGCCTGGGGACAGGCCTACGAGCAGTACTTC
.	.	TRBV9	TRBJ2-7	CASSVGQSYYEQYF	TGTGCCAGCAGCGTAGGACAGAGCTACTACGAGCAGTACTTC
.	.	TRBV7-9	TRBJ1-2	CASSPPGDYGYTF	TGTGCCAGCAGCCCCCCCGGGGACTATGGCTACACCTTC
TRBD2	.	TRBV30	TRBJ2-3	CAWSKTSGSTDTQYF	TGTGCCTGGAGTAAGACTAGCGGTTCCACAGATACGCAGTATTTT
.	.	TRBV11-3	TRBJ2-7	CASSSQGSEQYF	TGTGCCAGCAGCTCCCAGGGCTCCGAGCAGTACTTC
TRBD1	medium-sized	TRBV5-5	TRBJ1-4	CASSRDRLSGATNEKLFF	TGTGCCAGCAGCCGGGACAGGTTGAGTGGAGCAACTAATGAAAAACTGTTTTTT
.	.	TRBV19	TRBJ2-3	CASTSEADTQYF	TGTGCCAGTACCTCAGAGGCAGATACGCAGTATTTT
.	.	TRBV25-1	TRBJ1-1	CASRSGPWEAFF	TGTGCCAGCAGGTCGGGTCCCTGGGAGGCTTTCTTT
.	.	TRBV29-1	TRBJ1-2	CSVGAGNNYGYTF	TGCAGCGTTGGGGCAGGAAACAACTATGGCTACACCTTC
TRBD2	.	TRBV19	TRBJ2-7	CASSGRGPYEQYF	TGTGCCAGTAGCGGGAGGGGACCGTACGAGCAGTACTTC
TRBD1	.	TRBV27	TRBJ1-1	CASRNRGQGITEAFF	TGTGCCAGCAGGAATCGAGGACAGGGCATCACTGAAGCTTTCTTT
.	.	TRBV10-3	TRBJ1-1	CAISEGGAGTEAFF	TGTGCCATCAGTGAAGGGGGGGCCGGCACTGAAGCTTTCTTT
.	.	TRBV6-1	TRBJ1-5	CASSEVVRGRQPQHF	TGTGCCAGCAGTGAAGTGGTAAGGGGCCGTCAGCCCCAGCATTTT
.	.	TRBV6-5	TRBJ2-7	CASSYSTGYEQYF	TGTGCCAGCAGTTACTCGACGGGGTACGAGCAGTACTTC
TRBD2	.	TRBV7-2	TRBJ2-5	CASSSGLAQETQYF	TGTGCCAGCAGCTCCGGACTAGCACAAGAGACCCAGTACTTC
TRBD2	.	TRBV11-2	TRBJ2-5	CASRPLAGVETQYF	TGTGCCAGCAGGCCGCTGGCGGGGGTGGAGACCCAGTACTTC
.	.	TRBV5-1	TRBJ1-1	CASSLVGTRRDTEAFF	TGCGCCAGCAGCTTGGTAGGAACCAGGAGGGACACTGAAGCTTTCTTT
.	.	TRBV27	TRBJ2-1	CASSFFRTSRDNEQFF	TGTGCCAGCAGTTTCTTTCGAACCTCCAGGGACAATGAGCAGTTCTTC
TRBD1	.	TRBV5-1	TRBJ2-1	CASSPGTGAYNEQFF	TGCGCCAGCAGCCCCGGGACAGGGGCCTACAATGAGCAGTTCTTC